This TCR beta chain derives from a study of blood T cell repertoires in COVID-19. The trim removed 10 bases at V and 6 bases at J, leaving 8 bases unmatched. This CDR3 is built from 13 residues. Profiled with immunoSEQ multiplex PCR; TCRdb holds only in-frame clones, not every one. The repertoire holds 92,000 or so clones, 72% seen once, with approximately 15% in the top ten. The source is a woman aged 80 or over with acute or convalescent COVID-19. The sequencing sample was made of peripheral blood. The V and J genes are TRBV12-3 or TRBV12-4 and TRBJ2-3; 9 positions match TRBD1. Here the CDR3 DNA reads TGTGCCACCTCAGACAGGGGGGAGGATACGCAGTATTTT. Amino acids: CATSDRGEDTQYF.